The 28 T cell receptor beta chains listed next were all sequenced from one sample in a study of blood T cell repertoires in COVID-19. Clones were sequenced by immunoSEQ multiplex PCR, and TCRdb holds only the in-frame ones, with some missing. The repertoire holds about 110,000 clones, approximately 79% seen once, with approximately 16% in the top ten. What was sequenced was peripheral blood. Receptors originate from a woman older than 75 with active or convalescent COVID-19.

The rearrangement links TRBV5-5 to TRBJ1-1; 9 nucleotides match TRBD1. Germline V gene sequence: CDR1 SGHKS, CDR2 YYEKEE (reference sequence). The CDR3 extends over 16 amino acids. Trimming cost V 7 bases and J 5 bases; bases outside gene matches: 15. CDR3 sequence (DNA): TGTGCCAGCGACGGGACAGGGCGCCTCCGGGGTACTGAAGCTTTCTTT. Protein sequence: CASDGTGRLRGTEAFF.

The gene calls are TRBV5-6 and TRBJ2-7; no clear D gene. This CDR3 spans 12 amino acids. With 0 bases removed from V and 3 bases from J, the gap between germline ends came to 4 bases. Per germline, CDR1 SGHDT and CDR2 YYEEEE. CDR3 amino acids: CASSLVFYEQYF. The DNA for the CDR3 is TGTGCCAGCAGCTTGGTCTTCTACGAGCAGTACTTC.

The chain is built from TRBV11-2 and TRBJ1-1; a possible D gene is TRBD1 (6 bases). The V and J ends lost 3 bases and 7 bases respectively, with 12 bases between them. The CDR3 covers 13 residues. The V gene's germline CDR1 is SGHAT and CDR2 FQNNGV. CDR3 sequence: CASSFRGGNEAFF. CDR3 in DNA: TGTGCCAGCAGCTTTCGAGGGGGTAATGAAGCTTTCTTT.

The V and J genes are TRBV3-1 (or the pseudogene TRBV3-2) and TRBJ2-1; 8 bases agree with TRBD2. The CDR3 contains 15 residues. Per the germline V gene, CDR1 is LGHDT and CDR2 is YNNKEL (reference sequence). Germline trimming cut 5 bases from V and 4 bases from J; bases unmatched to any gene: 7. CDR3 nucleotide sequence: TGTGCCAGCAGCGAAGCAACTAGCGGTTACAATGAGCAGTTCTTC. It translates to CASSEATSGYNEQFF.

This sequence joins TRBV7-9 and TRBJ2-7, with TRBD1 matching over 7 bases. With V trimmed by 3 bases and J by 0 bases, 5 bases remained unmatched. Germline loops: CDR1 SEHNR, CDR2 FQNEAQ (reference sequence). This CDR3 contains 15 residues. Here the CDR3 reads CASSFNRGPSYEQYF. CDR3 sequence (DNA): TGTGCCAGCAGCTTTAACAGGGGACCCTCCTACGAGCAGTACTTC.

The table lists this clone with a few counts. The V call is TRBV29-1, the J call TRBJ2-2; possible D gene TRBD2, 6 bases. Germline assignment: CDR1 SQVTM and CDR2 ANQGSEA. This CDR3 contains 12 residues. The V gene lost 5 bases and the J gene lost 5 bases, with 9 bases spanning the gap. The CDR3 here is CSVRGLTGELFF. CDR3 DNA sequence: TGCAGCGTTAGGGGACTTACCGGGGAGCTGTTTTTT.

This chain uses TRBV19 with TRBJ1-4, with D possibly being TRBD1 (5 bases). Germline V gives CDR1 LNHDA, CDR2 SQIVND (reference sequence). CDR3 length equals 14 residues. V lost 3 bases to trimming and J lost 7 bases, with 12 bases between them. In DNA form, the CDR3 reads TGTGCCAGTAGTATGAGCAGGGCTGGTGAAAAACTGTTTTTT. This sequence encodes CASSMSRAGEKLFF.

The V call is TRBV11-1, the J call TRBJ2-1; the D gene is possibly TRBD2 (5 bases). Germline CDR1 and CDR2: SGHAT and FQDESV (reference sequence). CDR3 length: 14 residues. DNA for the CDR3: TGTGCTAGTCGCGGGCGTAGCTCCTACAATGAGCAGTTCTTC. This translates into CASRGRSSYNEQFF.

In this sample, this clone turned up a few times. This sequence joins TRBV29-1 and TRBJ2-3, with TRBD2 identical over 9 bases. CDR1 is SQVTM, CDR2 ANQGSEA, per germline. The CDR3 consists of 14 residues. Trimming removed 4 bases from V and 6 bases from J; junction bases left unmatched: 8. CDR3 sequence reads: CSVGIAGVWDTQYF. DNA of the CDR3: TGCAGCGTTGGTATAGCGGGAGTTTGGGATACGCAGTATTTT.

This rearrangement joins TRBV15 to TRBJ1-2; a weak D match, TRBD1 (5 bases). The CDR3 extends over 15 amino acids. Trimming removed 1 base at V and 8 bases at J, with 17 bases between. The germline V gene has CDR1 LNHNV and CDR2 YYDKDF (reference sequence). CDR3 nucleotides: TGTGCCACCAGCAGAGCCATAGTCCAGGGATACGGCTACACCTTC. It specifies CATSRAIVQGYGYTF.

The chain has TRBV7-9 and TRBJ1-1; D might be TRBD1 (5 bases). CDR3 length: 14 amino acids. Per the germline V gene, CDR1 is SEHNR and CDR2 is FQNEAQ (reference sequence). Trimming left V 5 bases short and J 5 bases short, with 15 bases between. The CDR3 DNA is TGTGCCAGCAGCCCTCTCCGGGGGGTTACTGAAGCTTTCTTT. Amino acid sequence: CASSPLRGVTEAFF. Full variable domain (rest looked up from reference TRBV7-9 and TRBJ1-1): DTGVSQNPRHKITKRGQNVTFRCDPISEHNRLYWYRQTLGQGPEFLTYFQNEAQLEKSRLLSDRFSAERPKGSFSTLEIQRTEQGDSAMYLCASSPLRGVTEAFFGQGTRLTVV.

This clone appeared a single time. The V gene is TRBV6-5, the J gene TRBJ1-3, with a possible D match to TRBD1 (6 bases). The CDR3 loop spans 13 amino acids. V was trimmed by 6 bases and J by 2 bases, leaving 8 bases between them. From germline, CDR1 is MNHEY and CDR2 SVGAGI. The CDR3 region is CASSGGPGNTIYF. The CDR3 nucleotides read TGTGCCAGCAGCGGGGGGCCTGGAAACACCATATATTTT.

This clone was counted a few times. This chain joins TRBV28 and TRBJ2-7, with D possibly TRBD1 on 6 matching bases. The V end was cut by 8 bases, the J end by 4 bases, with 9 bases between. Per germline, CDR1 MDHEN and CDR2 SYDVKM. The CDR3 consists of 11 residues. CDR3 loop: CASARGYEQYF. As DNA, the CDR3 is TGTGCCAGCGCGAGGGGGTACGAGCAGTACTTC.

The chain uses TRBV18 and TRBJ2-1; 7 bases fit TRBD1. Germline V gene sequence: CDR1 KGHSH, CDR2 LQKENI. With 2 bases clipped from V and 1 base from J, the junction kept 11 bases outside the gene matches. This CDR3 has 18 residues. The CDR3 loop reads CASSPRDRKAPSYNEQFF. The CDR3, as DNA: TGTGCCAGCTCACCAAGGGACAGAAAGGCTCCTTCCTACAATGAGCAGTTCTTC.

The V gene is TRBV29-1, the J gene TRBJ2-5; the D gene is possibly TRBD2 (5 bases). The CDR3 length is 15 residues. Between the trimmed V and J ends, which lost 0 bases and 4 bases, there was a span of 15 bases. Germline V gene lookup returns CDR1 SQVTM and CDR2 ANQGSEA. The CDR3 is CSVEDFGLYVETQYF. In DNA form, the CDR3 reads TGCAGCGTTGAAGATTTTGGACTTTATGTAGAGACCCAGTACTTC.

The gene calls are TRBV5-4 and TRBJ2-5; D not resolved. Trimming took off 1 base at V and 5 bases at J, with 6 bases between the two ends. The CDR3 contains 12 residues. The germline V gene encodes CDR1 SGHNT and CDR2 YYREEE (reference sequence). As DNA, the CDR3 is TGTGCCAGCAGCTTGCGACACGAGACCCAGTACTTC. Translated: CASSLRHETQYF.

The V gene is TRBV29-1, the J gene TRBJ2-1; 10 bases match TRBD2. CDR3 length: 16 residues. The germline V gene has CDR1 SQVTM and CDR2 ANQGSEA. The V segment lost 7 bases and the J segment 3 bases; nucleotides outside the gene matches: 12. The CDR3 DNA follows: TGCAGCGGCGTGGGGACTAGCGCCATCGTCTACAATGAGCAGTTCTTC. It is translated as CSGVGTSAIVYNEQFF.

This chain connects TRBV9 to TRBJ2-7, with D unclear. CDR1 and CDR2 (germline): SGDLS, YYNGEE. V dropped 2 bases and J dropped 0 bases, with 18 bases sitting between them. The CDR3 has 17 amino acids. In nucleotides, the CDR3 is TGTGCCAGCAGCGTTGATTCCGAGACTCCCGACTCCTACGAGCAGTACTTC. Amino acid sequence: CASSVDSETPDSYEQYF.

The chain employs TRBV6-4 and TRBJ2-1, with 9 bases matching TRBD2. The ends lost 4 bases at V and 9 bases at J; junction bases unmatched: 10. Germline loops: CDR1 MRHNA, CDR2 SNTAGT. The CDR3 is 15 amino acids. CDR3 sequence: CASSANIAGEGEQFF. The CDR3 DNA sequence: TGTGCCAGCAGTGCCAATATAGCGGGAGAGGGTGAGCAGTTCTTC.

This chain links TRBV28 with TRBJ1-6; 10 nucleotides match TRBD1. Germline-derived CDR1 and CDR2 are MDHEN and SYDVKM. The J segment lost 0 bases and the V segment lost 2 bases, leaving 7 bases of the junction unmatched. This CDR3 has 19 amino acids. The chain's CDR3 is CASSLTPWTGGSYNSPLHF. The CDR3 nucleotides are TGTGCCAGCAGTTTAACACCGTGGACAGGGGGCTCCTATAATTCACCCCTCCACTTT.

The chain has TRBV29-1 and TRBJ1-1; D is uncertain. Germline CDR1 SQVTM, CDR2 ANQGSEA. V was pared by 7 bases and J by 2 bases, with 11 bases between. The CDR3 is 12 amino acids. CDR3 region: CSGNDLNTEAFF. Written as DNA, the CDR3 is TGCAGCGGAAATGACTTAAACACTGAAGCTTTCTTT.

This chain connects TRBV7-9 to TRBJ1-1; tentatively, D is TRBD1 (5 bases). The CDR3 spans 14 residues. The germline V gene encodes CDR1 SEHNR and CDR2 FQNEAQ (reference sequence). The germline V and J ends were trimmed by 3 bases and 0 bases, with 8 bases remaining between them. CDR3 protein: CASSLQGMNTEAFF. CDR3 nucleotides: TGTGCCAGCAGCTTGCAGGGCATGAACACTGAAGCTTTCTTT.

This clone has more than one count but fewer than ten. The chain carries TRBV4-2 and TRBJ2-5; no clear D gene. CDR1 is LGHNA, CDR2 YNFKEQ, per germline. This CDR3 has 15 residues. Between the trimmed V and J ends, which lost 2 bases and 4 bases, there was a span of 14 bases. CDR3 in amino acids: CASSQLQWAGETQYF. CDR3 bases: TGTGCCAGCAGCCAACTCCAATGGGCTGGAGAGACCCAGTACTTC.

This clone turned up a few times. The chain recombines TRBV11-3 with TRBJ2-2; 9 bases match TRBD1. The CDR3 runs 17 residues. Germline CDR1 SGHNT, CDR2 YENEEA. V was pared by 2 bases and J by 4 bases, with 8 bases of the junction left unmatched. The CDR3 is CASSLSIRTGVTGELFF. In DNA form, the CDR3 reads TGTGCCAGCAGCTTATCAATCAGGACAGGGGTCACCGGGGAGCTGTTTTTT.

The rearrangement joins TRBV12-3 or TRBV12-4 to TRBJ1-1; tentatively, D is TRBD1 (5 bases). Deletions cut 3 bases from V and 9 bases from J, with 14 bases between. The CDR3 sequence is 13 residues long. DNA for the CDR3: TGTGCCAGCAGTTTGGGCAGGGCCGTTCAAGCTTTCTTT. It specifies CASSLGRAVQAFF.

This clone appeared a few times. The V gene is TRBV19, the J gene TRBJ1-1; a possible D gene is TRBD1 (5 bases). The length of the CDR3 is 12 residues. Germline lookup yields CDR1 LNHDA and CDR2 SQIVND (reference sequence). Between the trimmed V and J ends, which lost 1 base and 12 bases, there was a span of 12 bases. In DNA, the CDR3 is TGTGCCAGTAGTATAGTCCAGGGTGTTTCTTTCTTT. As protein: CASSIVQGVSFF.

The CDR3 is CAISADRAWDSPLHF. DNA of the CDR3: TGTGCCATCAGTGCTGACAGGGCGTGGGATTCACCCCTCCACTTT. The chain links TRBV10-3 to TRBJ1-6; 7 nucleotides match TRBD1. The CDR3 covers 15 residues. Germline V gene lookup returns CDR1 ENHRY and CDR2 SYGVKD. Germline trimming cut 4 bases from V and 8 bases from J; bases unmatched to any gene: 8.

V and J are TRBV15 and TRBJ1-1, with 10 bases that match TRBD1. The junction had 3 bases not matched to a gene; V was cut back by 0 bases and J by 8 bases. CDR3 length: 14 residues. Germline V lookup: CDR1 LNHNV, CDR2 YYDKDF (reference sequence). CDR3 nucleotide sequence: TGTGCCACCAGCAGAGATAGGACAGGGGGAGAAGCTTTCTTT. Its protein is CATSRDRTGGEAFF.